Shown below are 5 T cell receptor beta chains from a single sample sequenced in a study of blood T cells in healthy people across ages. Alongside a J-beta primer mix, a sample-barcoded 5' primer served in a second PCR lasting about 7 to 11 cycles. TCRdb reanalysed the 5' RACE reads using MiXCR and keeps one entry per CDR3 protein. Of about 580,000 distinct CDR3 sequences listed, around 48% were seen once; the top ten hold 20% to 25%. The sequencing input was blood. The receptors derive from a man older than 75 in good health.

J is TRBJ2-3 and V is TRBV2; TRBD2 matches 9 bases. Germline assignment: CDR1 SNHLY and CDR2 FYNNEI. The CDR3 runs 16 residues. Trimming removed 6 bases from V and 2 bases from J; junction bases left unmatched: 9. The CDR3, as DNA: TGTGCCAGCAGCCGCCCTATAGCGGGGGACACAGATACGCAGTATTTT. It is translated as CASSRPIAGDTDTQYF.

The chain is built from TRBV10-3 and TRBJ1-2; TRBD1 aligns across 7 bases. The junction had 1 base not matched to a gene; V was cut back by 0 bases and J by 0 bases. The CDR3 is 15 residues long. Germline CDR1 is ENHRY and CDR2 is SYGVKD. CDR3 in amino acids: CAISESGQTNYGYTF. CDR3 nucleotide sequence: TGTGCCATCAGTGAGTCGGGACAGACTAACTATGGCTACACCTTC.

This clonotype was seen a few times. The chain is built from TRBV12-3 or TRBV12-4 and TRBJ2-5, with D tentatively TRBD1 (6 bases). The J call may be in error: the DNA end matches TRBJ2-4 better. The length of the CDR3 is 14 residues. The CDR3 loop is CASSLDRSRNIQYF. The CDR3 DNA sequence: TGTGCCAGCAGCCTTGACAGGTCTAGGAACATTCAGTACTTC.

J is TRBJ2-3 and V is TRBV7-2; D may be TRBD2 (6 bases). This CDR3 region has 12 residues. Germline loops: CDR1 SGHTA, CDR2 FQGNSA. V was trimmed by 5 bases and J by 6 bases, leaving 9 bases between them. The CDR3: CASSAGRDTQYF. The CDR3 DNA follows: TGTGCCAGCAGCGCGGGAAGGGATACGCAGTATTTT.

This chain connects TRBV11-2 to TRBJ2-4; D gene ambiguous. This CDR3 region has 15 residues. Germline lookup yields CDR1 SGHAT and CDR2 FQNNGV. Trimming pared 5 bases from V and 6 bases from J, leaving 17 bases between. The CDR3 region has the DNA TGTGCCAGCAGCACGCACACGAGGTCCCTAAACATTCAGTACTTC. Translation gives CASSTHTRSLNIQYF.